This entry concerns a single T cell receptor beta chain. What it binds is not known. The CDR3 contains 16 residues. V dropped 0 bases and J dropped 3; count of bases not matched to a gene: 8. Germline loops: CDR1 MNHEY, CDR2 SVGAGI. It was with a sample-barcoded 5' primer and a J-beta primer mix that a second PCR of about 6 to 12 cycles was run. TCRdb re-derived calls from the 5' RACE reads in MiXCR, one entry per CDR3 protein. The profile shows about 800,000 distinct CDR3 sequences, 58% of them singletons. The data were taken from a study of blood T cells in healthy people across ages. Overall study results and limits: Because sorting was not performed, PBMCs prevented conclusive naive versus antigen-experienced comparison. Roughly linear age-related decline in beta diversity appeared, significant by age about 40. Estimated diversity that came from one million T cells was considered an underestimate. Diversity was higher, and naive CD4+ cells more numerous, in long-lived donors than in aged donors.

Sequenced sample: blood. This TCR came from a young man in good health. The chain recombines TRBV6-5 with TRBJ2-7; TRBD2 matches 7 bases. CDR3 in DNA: TGTGCCAGCAGTTACTCTTCTGCGGGGGTTGTCTACGAGCAGTACTTC. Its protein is CASSYSSAGVVYEQYF.